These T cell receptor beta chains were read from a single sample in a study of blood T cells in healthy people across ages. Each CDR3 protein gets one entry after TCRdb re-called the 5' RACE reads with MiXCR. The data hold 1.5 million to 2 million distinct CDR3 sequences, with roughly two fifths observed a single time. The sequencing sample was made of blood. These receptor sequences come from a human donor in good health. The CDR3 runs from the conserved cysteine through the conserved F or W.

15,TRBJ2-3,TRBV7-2,CASSQLAGGPYTQYF
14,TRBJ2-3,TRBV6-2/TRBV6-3,CASSRTEFRVSQYF
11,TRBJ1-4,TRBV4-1,CASSQDEKLFF
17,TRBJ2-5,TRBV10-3,CAISASISEGQQDTQYF
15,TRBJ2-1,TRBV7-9,CASTPERGIYNEQFF
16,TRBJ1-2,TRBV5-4,CASSLIRQGTDYGYTF
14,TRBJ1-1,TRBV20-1,CSARNRVGYTEAFF
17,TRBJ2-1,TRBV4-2,CASSQGLAGILYNEQFF
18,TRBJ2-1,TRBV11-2,CASNLRGAGTSGGNEQFF
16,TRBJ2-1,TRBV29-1,CSVALYRVPPNNEQFF
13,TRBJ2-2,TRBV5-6,CASSLGDAGELFF
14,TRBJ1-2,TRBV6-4,CASSDSRGSYGYTF
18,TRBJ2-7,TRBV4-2,CASSRGGLAGGSSYEQYF
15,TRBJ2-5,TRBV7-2,CASSTYRSPQETQYF
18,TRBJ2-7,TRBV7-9,CASTDTQNGQGATYEQYF
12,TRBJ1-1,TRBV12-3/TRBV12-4,CASSPPGVEAFF
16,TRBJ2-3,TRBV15,CATSRGLAGNTDTQYF
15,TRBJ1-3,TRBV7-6,CASSLVGSSGNTIYF
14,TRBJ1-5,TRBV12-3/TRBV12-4,CASSWTGGAEPQHF
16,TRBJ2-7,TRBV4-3,CASSQVWGQGSYEQYF
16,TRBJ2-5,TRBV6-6,CASSNRLAGPQETQYF
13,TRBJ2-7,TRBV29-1,CSVGTGYSYEQYF
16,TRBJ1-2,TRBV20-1,CSARQDPGQGHYGYTF
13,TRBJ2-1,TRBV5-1,CASSLAVPREQFF
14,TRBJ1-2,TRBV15,CATNRGGEYYGYTF
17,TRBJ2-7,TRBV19,CASSIDLRTSVTYEQYF
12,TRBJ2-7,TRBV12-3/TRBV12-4,CASSRQVYEQYF
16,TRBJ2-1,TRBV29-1,CSVEDLAGGNYNEQFF